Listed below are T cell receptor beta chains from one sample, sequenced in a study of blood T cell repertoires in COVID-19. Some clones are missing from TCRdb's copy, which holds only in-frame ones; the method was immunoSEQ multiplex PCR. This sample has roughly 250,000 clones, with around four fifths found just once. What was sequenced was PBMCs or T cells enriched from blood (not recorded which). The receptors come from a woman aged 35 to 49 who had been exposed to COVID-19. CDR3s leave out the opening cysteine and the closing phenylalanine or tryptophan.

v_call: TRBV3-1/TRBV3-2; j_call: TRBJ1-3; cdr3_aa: ASSQQLSSGNTIY
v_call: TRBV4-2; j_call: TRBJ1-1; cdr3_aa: ASSQPGEANTEAF
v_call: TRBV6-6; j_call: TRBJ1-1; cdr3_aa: ASSYPPGAGDTEAF
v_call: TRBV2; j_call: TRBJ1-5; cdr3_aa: ASSQSGNSNQPQH
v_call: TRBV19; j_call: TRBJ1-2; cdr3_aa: ASSTPTGNGYT
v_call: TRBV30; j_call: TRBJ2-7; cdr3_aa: ASTGGAYEQY
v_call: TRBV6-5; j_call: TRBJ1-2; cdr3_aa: ASSYDTVAYGYT
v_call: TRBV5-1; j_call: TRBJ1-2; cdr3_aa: ASSLLSGADGYT
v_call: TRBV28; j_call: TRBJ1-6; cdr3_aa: ASKGSNSPLH
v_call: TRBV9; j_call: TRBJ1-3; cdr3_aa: ASGGTGSSGPGNTIY
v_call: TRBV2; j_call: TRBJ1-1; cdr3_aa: ASSITGGGSTEAF
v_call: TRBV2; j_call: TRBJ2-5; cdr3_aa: ASSEDLSGGKTQY
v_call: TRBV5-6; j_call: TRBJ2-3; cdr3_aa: ASSPLGASTDTQY
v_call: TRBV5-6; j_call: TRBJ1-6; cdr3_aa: ASSFGQDNSPLH
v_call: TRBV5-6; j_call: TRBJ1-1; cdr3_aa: ASSPWGDEAF
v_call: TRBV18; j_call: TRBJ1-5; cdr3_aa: ASSLIQGGGQPQH
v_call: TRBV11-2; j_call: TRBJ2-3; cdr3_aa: ASSLVGSSTDTQY
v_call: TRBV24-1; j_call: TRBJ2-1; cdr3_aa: ATSDAGPSSYNEQF
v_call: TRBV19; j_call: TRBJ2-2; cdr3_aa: ASSIPAGGSVGELF
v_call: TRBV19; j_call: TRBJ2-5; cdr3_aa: ASSIARRAGGYERETQY
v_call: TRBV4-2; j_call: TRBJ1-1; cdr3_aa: ASSQDVFEKMNTEAF
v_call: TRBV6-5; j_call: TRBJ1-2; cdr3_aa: ASSYGPQGGYGYT
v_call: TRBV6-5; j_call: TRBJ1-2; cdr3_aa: ASRVTGSIGGYT
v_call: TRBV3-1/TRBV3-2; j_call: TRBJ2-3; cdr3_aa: ASSQVWPPDTQY
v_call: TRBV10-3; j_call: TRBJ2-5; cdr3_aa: AIRDSTSDETQY
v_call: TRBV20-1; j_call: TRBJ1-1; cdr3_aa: SASTGMNTEAF
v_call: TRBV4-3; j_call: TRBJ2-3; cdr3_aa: ASSRQGADTQY
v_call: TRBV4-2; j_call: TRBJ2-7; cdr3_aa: ASSQVARDYGYEQY
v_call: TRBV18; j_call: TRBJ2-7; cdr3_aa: ASSPGHLYEQY
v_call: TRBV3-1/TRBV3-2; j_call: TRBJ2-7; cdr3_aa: ASSQLGAYEQY